This TCR beta chain was found in a study of cytomegalovirus exposure and HLA in healthy donors. In the PCR, 60 Vbeta and 13 Jbeta primers were used. Authors' processing steps: A follow-up analysis tallied about 80 million unique TCR beta chains, approximately 10 million shared. TCRdb keeps only in-frame clones here, not all; method: immunoSEQ multiplex PCR. Clonal size and the V and J genes are those of that table, whereas D and trimming came from the DNA. The profile covers 170,000 or so clones, with more than 65% appearing a single time and approximately 1.8% taken by the ten largest. Germline CDR1 reads SEHNR; CDR2 reads FQNEAQ (reference sequence). The V end was cut by 2 bases, the J end by 3 bases, with 8 bases between. This CDR3 has 14 amino acids. For this clone: The antigen is not known.

The study's findings and limits: Later analysis showed TCR association rates varying by HLA locus, highest for DRB1 and lowest for HLA-C.

This TCR was recovered from a woman aged 25 to 45 in good health and CMV-seronegative. V and J are TRBV7-9 and TRBJ2-1; D might be TRBD2 (5 bases). Sequenced material: PBMCs. CDR3 sequence reads: CASSLREGYNEQFF. In DNA, the CDR3 is TGTGCCAGCAGCTTACGGGAAGGCTACAATGAGCAGTTCTTC.